This TCR beta chain was recorded in a study of Ad26.COV2.S vaccination and SARS-CoV-2 variants. Notes on this clone: What it binds is not known.

CDR3 length: 14 amino acids. The V gene lost 5 bases and the J gene lost 8 bases, with 18 bases spanning the gap. From germline, CDR1 is MNHEY and CDR2 SMNVEV (reference sequence). The treatment: roughly 18 received Ad26.COV2.S at low or high dose, single or two shots; roughly five received placebo; per-sample allocation not given. Vaccine and placebo recipients were sampled on day 63 after the first injection. The donor's status was that of an adult aged 18-55 years in Boston. Study outcomes and limitations: Similar non-spike TCR breadth was observed in recipients of vaccine and of placebo.

Sequencing was performed with immunoSEQ multiplex PCR; in TCRdb, only in-frame clones are kept and a portion is missing. The sample carries roughly 400,000 clones, 90% recorded once. This sample comprised peripheral blood, obtained in a trial of Ad26.COV2.S vaccine versus placebo. J is TRBJ1-2 and V is TRBV27, with D tentatively TRBD1 (6 bases). The source is a person aged 18 to 65 who received the Ad26.COV2.S COVID-19 vaccine or a placebo. CDR3 nucleotides: TGTGCCAGCAGTGGAGTACAGGGTGTTCGGGGCTACACCTTC. It encodes CASSGVQGVRGYTF.